This record concerns one T cell receptor beta chain sequence. Its antigen is unidentified. TCRdb's table, derived via immunoSEQ multiplex PCR, lists solely in-frame clones and lacks some. The sample has 110,000 or so clones, around 75% seen once. This sample is drawn from a study of radiotherapy plus CTLA-4 blockade in lung cancer. Study-wide results and limits: How blood T cell clones changed early, along with interferon-beta, reportedly forecast response best.

Trimming cost V 6 bases and J 3 bases, with 11 bases left between them. The CDR3 covers 14 residues. Germline loops: CDR1 MDHEN, CDR2 SYDVKM. The sequence derives from a human donor with non-small cell lung cancer who had a partial response to radiotherapy plus ipilimumab. This chain links TRBV28 with TRBJ2-2; possible D gene TRBD1, 6 bases. The source was peripheral blood, collected from a patient treated with radiotherapy plus ipilimumab. CDR3: CASRSGQYTGELFF. The CDR3 region has the DNA TGTGCCAGCAGATCTGGACAGTACACCGGGGAGCTGTTTTTT.